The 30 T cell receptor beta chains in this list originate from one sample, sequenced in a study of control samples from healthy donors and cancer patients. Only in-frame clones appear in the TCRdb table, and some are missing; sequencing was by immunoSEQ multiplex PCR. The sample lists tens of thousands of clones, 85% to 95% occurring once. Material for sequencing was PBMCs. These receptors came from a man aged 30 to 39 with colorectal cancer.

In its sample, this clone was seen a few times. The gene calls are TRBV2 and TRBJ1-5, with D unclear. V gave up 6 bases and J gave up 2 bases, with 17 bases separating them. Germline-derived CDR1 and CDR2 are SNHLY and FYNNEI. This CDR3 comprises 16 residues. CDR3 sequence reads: CASSREVARGNQPQHF. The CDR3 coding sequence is TGTGCCAGCAGCCGGGAAGTGGCACGTGGCAATCAGCCCCAGCATTTT.

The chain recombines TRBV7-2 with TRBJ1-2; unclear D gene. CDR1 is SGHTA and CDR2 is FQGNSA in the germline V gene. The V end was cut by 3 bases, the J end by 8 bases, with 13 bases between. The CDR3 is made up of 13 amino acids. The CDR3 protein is CASSFRTSYGYTF. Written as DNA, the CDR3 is TGTGCCAGCAGCTTTAGGACTTCGTACGGCTACACCTTC.

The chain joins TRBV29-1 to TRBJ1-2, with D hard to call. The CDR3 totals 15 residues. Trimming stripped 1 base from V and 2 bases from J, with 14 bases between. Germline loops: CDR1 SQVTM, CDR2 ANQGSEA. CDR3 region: CSVEVWEVRNYGYTF. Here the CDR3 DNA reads TGCAGCGTTGAAGTATGGGAGGTGAGGAACTATGGCTACACCTTC. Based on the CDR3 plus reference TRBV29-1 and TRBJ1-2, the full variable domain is SAVISQKPSRDICQRGTSLTIQCQVDSQVTMMFWYRQQPGQSLTLIATANQGSEATYESGFVIDKFPISRPNLTFSTLTVSNMSPEDSSIYLCSVEVWEVRNYGYTFGSGTRLTVV.

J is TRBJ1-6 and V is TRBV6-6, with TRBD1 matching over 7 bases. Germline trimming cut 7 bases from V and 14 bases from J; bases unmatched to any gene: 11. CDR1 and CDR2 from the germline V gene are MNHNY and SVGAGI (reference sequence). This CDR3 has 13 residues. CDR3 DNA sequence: TGTGCCAGCACCTTAAGGGGGCCGGGGACCCTCCACTTT. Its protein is CASTLRGPGTLHF.

CDR3 DNA: TGTGCCAGCAGCCAAGGCCGCGGGACCCAATTCACGGGGCCGCAGTATTTT. Encoded protein: CASSQGRGTQFTGPQYF. J is TRBJ2-3 and V is TRBV4-2, with D tentatively TRBD2 (6 bases). V lost 1 base, J lost 10 bases, and 24 bases lay in between. The CDR3 is 17 residues long. Germline lookup yields CDR1 LGHNA and CDR2 YNFKEQ.

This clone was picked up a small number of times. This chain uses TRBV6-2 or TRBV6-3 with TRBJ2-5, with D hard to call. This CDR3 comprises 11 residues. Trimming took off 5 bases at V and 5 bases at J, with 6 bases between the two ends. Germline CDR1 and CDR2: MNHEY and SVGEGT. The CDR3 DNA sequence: TGTGCCAGCAGTATTTGGGAGACCCAGTACTTC. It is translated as CASSIWETQYF.

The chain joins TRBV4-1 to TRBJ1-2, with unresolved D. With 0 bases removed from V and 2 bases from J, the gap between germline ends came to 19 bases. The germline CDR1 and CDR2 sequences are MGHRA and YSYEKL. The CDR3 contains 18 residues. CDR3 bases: TGCGCCAGCAGCCAAGATCGCTCCGAATGGAACAGCAACTATGGCTACACCTTC. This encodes CASSQDRSEWNSNYGYTF.

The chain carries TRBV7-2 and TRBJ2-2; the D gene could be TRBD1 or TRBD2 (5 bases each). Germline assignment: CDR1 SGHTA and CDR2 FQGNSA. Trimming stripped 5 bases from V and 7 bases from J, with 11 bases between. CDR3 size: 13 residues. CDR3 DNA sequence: TGTGCCAGCAGCGGAACGGGGCACGGGGAGCTGTTTTTT. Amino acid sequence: CASSGTGHGELFF.

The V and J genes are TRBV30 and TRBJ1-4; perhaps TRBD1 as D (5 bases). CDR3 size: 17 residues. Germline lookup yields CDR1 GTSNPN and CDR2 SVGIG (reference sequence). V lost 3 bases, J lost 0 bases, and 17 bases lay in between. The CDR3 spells CAWSSSGGGTTNEKLFF. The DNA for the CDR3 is TGTGCCTGGAGCTCATCTGGGGGGGGGACAACTAATGAAAAACTGTTTTTT. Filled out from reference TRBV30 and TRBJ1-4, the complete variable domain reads SQTIHQWPATLVQPVGSPLSLECTVEGTSNPNLYWYRQAAGRGLQLLFYSVGIGQISSEVPQNLSASRPQDRQFILSSKKLLLSDSGFYLCAWSSSGGGTTNEKLFFGSGTQLSVL.

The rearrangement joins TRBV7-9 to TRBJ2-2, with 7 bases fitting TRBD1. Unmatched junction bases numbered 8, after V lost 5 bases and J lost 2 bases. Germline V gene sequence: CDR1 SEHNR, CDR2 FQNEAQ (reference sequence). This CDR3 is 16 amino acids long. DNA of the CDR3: TGTGCCAGCAGCCCGCGGACAGGATTAAACACCGGGGAGCTGTTTTTT. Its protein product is CASSPRTGLNTGELFF.

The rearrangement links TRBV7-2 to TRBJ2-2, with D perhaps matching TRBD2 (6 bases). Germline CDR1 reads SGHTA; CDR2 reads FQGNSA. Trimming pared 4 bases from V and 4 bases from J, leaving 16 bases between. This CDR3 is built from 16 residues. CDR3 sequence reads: CASSSPVAAGTGELFF. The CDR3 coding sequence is TGTGCCAGCAGCTCACCCGTAGCGGCGGGCACCGGGGAGCTGTTTTTT.

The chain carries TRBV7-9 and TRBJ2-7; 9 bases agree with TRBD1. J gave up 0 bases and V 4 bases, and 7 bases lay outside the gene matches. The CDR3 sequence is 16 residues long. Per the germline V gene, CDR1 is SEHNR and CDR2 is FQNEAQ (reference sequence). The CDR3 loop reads CASSSQTGGVSYEQYF. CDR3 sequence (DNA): TGTGCCAGCAGCTCGCAGACAGGGGGAGTCTCCTACGAGCAGTACTTC.

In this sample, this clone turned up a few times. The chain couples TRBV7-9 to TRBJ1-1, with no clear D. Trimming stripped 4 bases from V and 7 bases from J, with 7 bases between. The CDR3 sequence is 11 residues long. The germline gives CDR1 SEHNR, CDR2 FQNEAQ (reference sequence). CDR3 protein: CASSWEVEAFF. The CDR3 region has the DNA TGTGCCAGCAGCTGGGAGGTTGAAGCTTTCTTT.

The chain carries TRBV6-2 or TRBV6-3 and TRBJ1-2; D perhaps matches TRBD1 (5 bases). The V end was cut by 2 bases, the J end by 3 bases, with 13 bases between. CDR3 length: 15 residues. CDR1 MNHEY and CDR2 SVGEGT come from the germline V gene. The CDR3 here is CASSYGDSGYYGYTF. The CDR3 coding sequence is TGTGCCAGCAGTTACGGCGACAGCGGGTACTATGGCTACACCTTC.

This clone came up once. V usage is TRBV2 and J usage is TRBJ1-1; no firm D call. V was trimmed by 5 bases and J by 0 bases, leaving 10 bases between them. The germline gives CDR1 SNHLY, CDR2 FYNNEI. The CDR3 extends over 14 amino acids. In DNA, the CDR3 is TGTGCCAGCAGTCTCGACACCCTGAACACTGAAGCTTTCTTT. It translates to CASSLDTLNTEAFF. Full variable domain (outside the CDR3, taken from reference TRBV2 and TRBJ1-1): EPEVTQTPSHQVTQMGQEVILRCVPISNHLYFYWYRQILGQKVEFLVSFYNNEISEKSEIFDDQFSVERPDGSNFTLKIRSTKLEDSAMYFCASSLDTLNTEAFFGQGTRLTVV.

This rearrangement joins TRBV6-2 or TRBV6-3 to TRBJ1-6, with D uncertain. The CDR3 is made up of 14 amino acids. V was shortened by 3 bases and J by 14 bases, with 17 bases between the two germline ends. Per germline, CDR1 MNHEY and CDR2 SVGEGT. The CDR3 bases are TGTGCCAGCAGTTATGAGGCGGCATCGGGATCCCTCCACTTT. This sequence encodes CASSYEAASGSLHF.

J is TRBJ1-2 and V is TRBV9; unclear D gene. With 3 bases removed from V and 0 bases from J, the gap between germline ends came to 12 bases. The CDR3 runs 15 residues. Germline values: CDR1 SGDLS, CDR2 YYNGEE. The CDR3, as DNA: TGTGCCAGCAGCGGTCGACGGCGAGCTAACTATGGCTACACCTTC. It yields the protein CASSGRRRANYGYTF.

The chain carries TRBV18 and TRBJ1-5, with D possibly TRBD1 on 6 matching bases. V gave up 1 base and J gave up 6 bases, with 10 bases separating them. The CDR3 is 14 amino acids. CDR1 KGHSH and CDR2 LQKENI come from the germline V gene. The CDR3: CASSPQGGGQPQHF. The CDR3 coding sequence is TGTGCCAGCTCACCACAAGGGGGGGGTCAGCCCCAGCATTTT.

CDR3 sequence reads: CASSPSGTGNTQYF. CDR3 in DNA: TGTGCCAGCTCACCGTCCGGGACAGGGAATACGCAGTATTTT. V and J are TRBV18 and TRBJ2-3; 9 positions match TRBD1. V shed 3 bases and J 7 bases; nucleotides not matched to a gene: 5. The CDR3 is 14 residues long. Germline CDR1 and CDR2: KGHSH and LQKENI.

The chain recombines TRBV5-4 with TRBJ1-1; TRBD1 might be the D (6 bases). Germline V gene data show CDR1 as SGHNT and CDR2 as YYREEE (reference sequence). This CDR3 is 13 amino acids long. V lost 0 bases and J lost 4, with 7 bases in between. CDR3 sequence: CASSLGGGTEAFF. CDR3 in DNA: TGTGCCAGCAGCTTGGGAGGGGGCACTGAAGCTTTCTTT. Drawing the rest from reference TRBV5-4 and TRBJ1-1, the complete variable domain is ETGVTQSPTHLIKTRGQQVTLRCSSQSGHNTVSWYQQALGQGPQFIFQYYREEENGRGNFPPRFSGLQFPNYSSELNVNALELDDSALYLCASSLGGGTEAFFGQGTRLTVV.

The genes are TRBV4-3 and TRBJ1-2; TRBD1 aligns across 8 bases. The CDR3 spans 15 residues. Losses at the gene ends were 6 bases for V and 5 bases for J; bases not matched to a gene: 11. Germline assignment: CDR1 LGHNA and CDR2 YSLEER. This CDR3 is CASSRKTGEGYGYTF. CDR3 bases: TGCGCCAGCAGTCGAAAGACAGGGGAGGGTTATGGCTACACCTTC.

The CDR3 nucleotides read TGTGCCAGCAGCTCACCGGGACTAGCGGGGGGGAAAGAGACCCAGTACTTC. Protein sequence: CASSSPGLAGGKETQYF. The chain links TRBV5-4 to TRBJ2-5, with TRBD2 identical over 16 bases. CDR3 length equals 17 residues. J was trimmed by 3 bases and V by 3 bases; bases with no gene match: 5. Germline loops: CDR1 SGHNT, CDR2 YYREEE (reference sequence).

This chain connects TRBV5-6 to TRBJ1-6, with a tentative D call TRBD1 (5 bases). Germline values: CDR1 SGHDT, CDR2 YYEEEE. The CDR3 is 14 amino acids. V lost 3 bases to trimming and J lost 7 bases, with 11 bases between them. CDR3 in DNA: TGTGCCAGCAGCTGGGGCTCGAGGAATTCACCCCTCCACTTT. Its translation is CASSWGSRNSPLHF.

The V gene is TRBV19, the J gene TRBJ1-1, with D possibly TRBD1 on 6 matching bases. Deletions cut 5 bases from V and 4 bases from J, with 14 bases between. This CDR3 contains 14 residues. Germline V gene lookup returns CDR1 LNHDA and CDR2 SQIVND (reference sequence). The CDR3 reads CASSETGRSTEAFF. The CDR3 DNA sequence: TGTGCCAGTAGTGAAACAGGGAGGAGCACTGAAGCTTTCTTT.

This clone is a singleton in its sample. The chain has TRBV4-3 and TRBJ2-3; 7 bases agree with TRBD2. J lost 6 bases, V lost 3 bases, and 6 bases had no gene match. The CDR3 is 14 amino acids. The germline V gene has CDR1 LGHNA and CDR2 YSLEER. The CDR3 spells CASSQGGVADTQYF. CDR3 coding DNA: TGCGCCAGCAGCCAGGGGGGGGTGGCGGATACGCAGTATTTT.

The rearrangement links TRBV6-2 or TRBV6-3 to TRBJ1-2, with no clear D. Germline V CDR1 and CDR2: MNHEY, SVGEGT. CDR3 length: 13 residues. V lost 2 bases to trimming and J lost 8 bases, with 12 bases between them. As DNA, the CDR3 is TGTGCCAGCAGTTACCAGGAAGGTAGAGGCTACACCTTC. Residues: CASSYQEGRGYTF.

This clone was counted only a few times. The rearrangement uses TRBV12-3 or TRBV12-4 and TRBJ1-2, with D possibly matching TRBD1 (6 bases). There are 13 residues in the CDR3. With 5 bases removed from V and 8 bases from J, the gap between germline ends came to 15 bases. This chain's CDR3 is CASSPYRDQGYTF. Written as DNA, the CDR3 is TGTGCCAGCAGTCCGTACAGGGACCAAGGCTACACCTTC.

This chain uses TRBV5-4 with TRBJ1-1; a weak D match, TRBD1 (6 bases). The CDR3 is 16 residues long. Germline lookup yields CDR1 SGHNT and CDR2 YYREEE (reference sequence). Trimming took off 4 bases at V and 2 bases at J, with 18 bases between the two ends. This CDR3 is CASSQEPGQSNTEAFF. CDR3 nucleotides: TGTGCCAGCAGCCAGGAACCGGGACAAAGTAACACTGAAGCTTTCTTT.

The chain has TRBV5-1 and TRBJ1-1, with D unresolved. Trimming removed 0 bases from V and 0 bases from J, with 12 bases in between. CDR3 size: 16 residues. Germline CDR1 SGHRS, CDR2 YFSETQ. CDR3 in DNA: TGCGCCAGCAGCTTGGGGGAGTTACTAATGAACACTGAAGCTTTCTTT. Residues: CASSLGELLMNTEAFF.

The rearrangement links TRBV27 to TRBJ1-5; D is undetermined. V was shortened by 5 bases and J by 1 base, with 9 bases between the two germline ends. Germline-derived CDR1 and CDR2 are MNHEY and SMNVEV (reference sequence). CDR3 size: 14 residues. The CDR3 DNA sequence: TGTGCCAGCAGTAACTCTCCGAGCAATCAGCCCCAGCATTTT. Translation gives CASSNSPSNQPQHF.